This T cell receptor (beta chain) was identified in a study of blood T cell repertoires in COVID-19. Looking at the study overall: Sites in the United States, Italy and Spain provided acute and convalescent COVID-19 samples. T cells, B-cell-depleted T cells, or PBMCs provided the cDNA or gDNA that served as material.

This CDR3 has 19 residues. Germline V CDR1 and CDR2: MGHRA, YSYEKL. V gave up 1 base and J gave up 0 bases; unmatched junction bases: 8. In the original workflow: Amplified reference gene primers provided the basis for estimating nucleated cell counts. Using immunoSEQ multiplex PCR, the repertoire was profiled, and TCRdb retains in-frame clones only, with some absent. D and trimming come from the DNA, and the V and J calls and clone size come from that table. The sample comprises about 95,000 clones, 84% of which are singletons, and nearly 25% rests with the top ten. The source is a human donor in a cohort sampled during active COVID-19. Sequencing was performed on peripheral blood. J is TRBJ2-1 and V is TRBV4-1; 11 positions agree with TRBD2. The CDR3 loop is CASSQVLAGGLSSYNEQFF. In nucleotides, the CDR3 is TGCGCCAGCAGCCAAGTCCTAGCGGGGGGTTTAAGCTCCTACAATGAGCAGTTCTTC.